This TCR beta chain was obtained from a study of blood T cells in healthy people across ages. This clonotype showed up many times. Trimming took off 3 bases at V and 9 bases at J, with 18 bases between the two ends. The CDR3 consists of 14 residues. Germline V gene sequence: CDR1 SGHAT, CDR2 FQDESV (reference sequence). A J-beta primer mix and a sample-barcoded 5' primer were used in a second PCR of about 7 to 12 cycles. TCRdb redid the calling of the 5' RACE reads with MiXCR, one entry per CDR3 protein. The repertoire holds some 1.7 million distinct CDR3 sequences, under 30% seen once, with 7% to 9% in the top ten.

The sequenced material came from blood. The genes are TRBV11-1 and TRBJ2-7; no reliable D call. This TCR was sampled from a woman aged 25-40 years in good health. The CDR3 reads CASSFGEGSSGQYF. The CDR3 DNA sequence: TGTGCCAGCAGCTTTGGTGAAGGTTCCTCGGGGCAGTACTTC.